These T cell receptor beta chains were read from a single sample in a study of regulatory T cells in long-lasting Graves disease. TCRdb redid the calling of the multiplex PCR reads with MiXCR, one entry per CDR3 protein. The sample lists approximately 380,000 distinct CDR3 sequences, less than 25% seen once, with around 21% in the top ten. The input for sequencing was peripheral blood mononuclear cells (PBMCs), taken when the disease was refractory, from a patient treated with antithyroid drugs. The origin of the receptors is a female donor with Graves disease. Each CDR3 is given without its conserved first and last residue. The order of the fields is V gene, J gene, D gene, CDR3 protein. D genes are given only for firm matches.

>TRBV6-5|TRBJ2-7|TRBD1
ASSSHSTGTGGGYEQY
>TRBV28|TRBJ1-1|-
ASQGTPGNTEAF
>TRBV7-9|TRBJ1-5|-
ASSLEGQPQH
>TRBV19|TRBJ2-6|-
ASSMGRGSGANVLT
>TRBV9|TRBJ2-2|TRBD2
ASSPLGTSGSGAGELF
>TRBV5-1|TRBJ1-6|-
ASSLAIGNSPLH
>TRBV20-1|TRBJ1-6|TRBD1
SASVGLGQYNSPLH
>TRBV5-6|TRBJ1-2|-
ASSFRAGRYYGYT
>TRBV20-1|TRBJ2-7|-
SSQRQASEQY
>TRBV6-9|TRBJ1-5|TRBD1
ASSYGGQNQPQH
>TRBV3-1|TRBJ1-1|-
ASSLDGTRMNTEAF
>TRBV7-9|-|-
ASSFKGAYEQY
>TRBV12-3/TRBV12-4|TRBJ1-5|-
ASSLKGFTWQPQH
>TRBV6-1|TRBJ2-2|-
ASTSAAVALRTGELF
>TRBV4-1|TRBJ2-7|-
ASSIERSGQYEQY
>TRBV20-1|TRBJ2-1|TRBD2
SARVAGVRNEQF
>TRBV5-1|TRBJ2-1|TRBD2
ASSMSTSGQINEQF
>TRBV20-1|TRBJ1-4|-
SVNTGIGEKLF
>TRBV4-2|TRBJ2-7|-
ASSQDVEYEQY
>TRBV3-1|TRBJ2-5|-
ASSQANRVEETQY
>TRBV3-1|TRBJ1-1|-
ASSQEGVRGNTEAF
>TRBV19|TRBJ2-7|TRBD2
ASSSRTSGKYEQY
>TRBV20-1|TRBJ2-1|-
SGAETLSSYNEQF
>TRBV2|TRBJ2-2|TRBD1
ASKAGGRDTGELF